The 6 T cell receptor beta chains presented below share a single source sample, sequenced in a study of cytomegalovirus exposure and HLA in healthy donors. Sequenced by immunoSEQ multiplex PCR; TCRdb stores in-frame clones only, minus some. The sample contains 250,000 to 300,000 clones, around 85% of which appear only once. Sequencing input: PBMCs. The receptors stem from a woman aged 18-29 years in good health and CMV-seronegative.

The chain carries TRBV10-3 and TRBJ1-5; possibly TRBD1 for D (6 bases). Germline-derived CDR1 and CDR2 are ENHRY and SYGVKD. Trimming left V 4 bases short and J 5 bases short, with 12 bases between. CDR3 length: 14 residues. The CDR3 is CAISAGHRDQPQHF. The CDR3, as DNA: TGTGCCATCAGTGCTGGGCACAGGGATCAGCCCCAGCATTTT.

The DNA of the CDR3 is TGTGCCAGTACCTCAGGGGGGCCCACTGAAGCTTTCTTT. It yields the protein CASTSGGPTEAFF. The chain carries TRBV19 and TRBJ1-1, with TRBD1 identical over 7 bases. The CDR3 extends over 13 amino acids. Germline assignment: CDR1 LNHDA and CDR2 SQIVND (reference sequence). V lost 7 bases to trimming and J lost 4 bases; unmatched junction nucleotides: 6.

This clone was counted between two and nine times. The V gene is TRBV19, the J gene TRBJ2-7, with D uncertain. Germline V CDR1 and CDR2: LNHDA, SQIVND (reference sequence). The CDR3 contains 10 residues. Trimming removed 6 bases from V and 10 bases from J, with 10 bases in between. DNA for the CDR3: TGTGCCAGTAGGACACCCCGTCAGTACTTC. Translation gives CASRTPRQYF.

The J gene is TRBJ1-5, the V gene TRBV19; D is possibly TRBD1 (6 bases). The CDR3 consists of 15 residues. V was pared by 3 bases and J by 7 bases, with 16 bases between. The germline V gene encodes CDR1 LNHDA and CDR2 SQIVND (reference sequence). CDR3 sequence: CASSMNREGGQPQHF. The CDR3 DNA follows: TGTGCCAGTAGTATGAACAGGGAGGGAGGGCAGCCCCAGCATTTT. Looking up the rest from reference TRBV19 and TRBJ1-5 gives the full variable domain: DGGITQSPKYLFRKEGQNVTLSCEQNLNHDAMYWYRQDPGQGLRLIYYSQIVNDFQKGDIAEGYSVSREKKESFPLTVTSAQKNPTAFYLCASSMNREGGQPQHFGDGTRLSIL.

This clone turned up a few times. The DNA of the CDR3 is TGTGCCAGCAGTTTATCACTCCTACAGGGCCTCTATGGCTACACCTTC. Its protein product is CASSLSLLQGLYGYTF. The V and J genes are TRBV27 and TRBJ1-2, with a weak D call TRBD1 (6 bases). The CDR3 contains 16 residues. Germline-derived CDR1 and CDR2 are MNHEY and SMNVEV (reference sequence). Trimming took off 0 bases at V and 4 bases at J, with 15 bases between the two ends.

This clone was seen only a few times. The chain joins TRBV28 to TRBJ1-3, with 8 nucleotides matching TRBD1. The trim removed 2 bases at V and 0 bases at J, leaving 3 bases unmatched. In germline, CDR1 is MDHEN, CDR2 SYDVKM. The CDR3 totals 16 residues. The DNA of the CDR3 is TGTGCCAGCAGTTTACAGGGGGCGTCCTCTGGAAACACCATATATTTT. Encoded protein: CASSLQGASSGNTIYF.